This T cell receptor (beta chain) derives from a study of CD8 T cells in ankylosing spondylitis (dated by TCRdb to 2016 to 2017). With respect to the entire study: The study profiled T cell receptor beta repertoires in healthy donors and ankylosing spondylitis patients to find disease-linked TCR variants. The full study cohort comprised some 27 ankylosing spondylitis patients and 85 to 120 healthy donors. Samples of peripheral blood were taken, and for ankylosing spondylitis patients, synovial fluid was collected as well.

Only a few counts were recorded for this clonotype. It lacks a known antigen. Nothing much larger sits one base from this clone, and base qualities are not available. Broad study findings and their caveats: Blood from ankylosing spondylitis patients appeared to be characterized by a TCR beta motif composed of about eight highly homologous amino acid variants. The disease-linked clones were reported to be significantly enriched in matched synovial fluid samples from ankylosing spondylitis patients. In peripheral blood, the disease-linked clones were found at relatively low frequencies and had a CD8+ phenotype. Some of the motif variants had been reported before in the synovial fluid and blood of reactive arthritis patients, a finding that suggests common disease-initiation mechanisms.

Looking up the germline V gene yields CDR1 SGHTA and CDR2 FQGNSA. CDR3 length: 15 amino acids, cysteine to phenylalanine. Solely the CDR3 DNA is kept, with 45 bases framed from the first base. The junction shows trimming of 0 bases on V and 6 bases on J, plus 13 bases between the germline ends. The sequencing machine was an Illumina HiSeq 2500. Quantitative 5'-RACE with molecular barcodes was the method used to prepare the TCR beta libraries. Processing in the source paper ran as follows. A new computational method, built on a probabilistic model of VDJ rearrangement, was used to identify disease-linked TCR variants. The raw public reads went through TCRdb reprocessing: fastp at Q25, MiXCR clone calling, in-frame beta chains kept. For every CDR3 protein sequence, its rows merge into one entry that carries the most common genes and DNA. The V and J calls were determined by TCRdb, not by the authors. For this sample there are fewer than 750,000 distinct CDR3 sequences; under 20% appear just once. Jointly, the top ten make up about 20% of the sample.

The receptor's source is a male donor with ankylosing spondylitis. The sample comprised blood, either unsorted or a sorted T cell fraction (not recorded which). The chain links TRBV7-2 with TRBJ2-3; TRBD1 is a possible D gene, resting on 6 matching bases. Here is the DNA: TGTGCCAGCAGCTTAGCTGGAGCCAGGGGCGATACGCAGTATTTT. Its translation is CASSLAGARGDTQYF.